This T cell receptor beta chain appears in the sequencing data of a study of shared clonotypes between healthy human individuals. All donors qualified as healthy HIV-negative adults and had experienced no recent acute infections or vaccinations. Without sorting, samples used about 90 million PBMCs for genomic DNA. Assay execution proceeded at the deep level. Generated by immunoSEQ multiplex PCR, the TCRdb table keeps only in-frame clones and is missing some. Altogether approximately 470,000 clones are present, around 80% being singletons, with the ten largest covering about 12%. CDR1 MNHGY and CDR2 SVAAGI come from the germline V gene. The CDR3 totals 15 residues. The V and J ends lost 3 bases and 12 bases respectively, with 24 bases between them.

The receptor was isolated from a woman aged 40 to 49 in good health. Some clones in this sample may be carry-over from other donors' samples. The specimen sequenced was PBMCs. The genes are TRBV6-9 and TRBJ2-7; D gene ambiguous. CDR3 protein: CASSYSMDSPENLYF. For the CDR3, the DNA is TGTGCCAGCAGTTACTCGATGGATTCTCCCGAAAACTTGTACTTC.